Sequencing of this TCR beta chain was carried out in a study of T cells expressing NK-cell markers. This CDR3 has 17 residues. Germline V gene lookup returns CDR1 SGHTA and CDR2 FQGNSA. Following a re-call of the 5' RACE reads, TCRdb has one entry per CDR3 protein and lacks DNA. The sample table sets out some 410,000 distinct CDR3 sequences. V usage is TRBV7-2 and J usage is TRBJ2-5; the TCRdb D gene call, TRBD2, has no DNA to confirm it. The sequence was obtained from a woman between 18 and 70 years old in good health. The sample was blood T cells: a sorted CD56 or NKG2C T cell subset, CD4+ or CD8+ T cells, or bulk PBMC T cells (not recorded which). The CDR3 region is CASSLGSSGTPQETQYF.